This paragraph covers one T cell receptor beta chain sequence. What it binds is unknown. PCR used 60 Vbeta primers and 13 Jbeta primers. The repertoire was sequenced with immunoSEQ multiplex PCR; TCRdb's copy has only in-frame clones and lacks some. In the table there are some 170,000 clones, approximately 70% of which are singletons. The trim removed 2 bases at V and 7 bases at J, leaving 2 bases unmatched. The length of the CDR3 is 14 residues. Germline V gene lookup returns CDR1 SGHTA and CDR2 FQGNSA. Unrecorded immune exposures were likely, despite nominal health at sampling. The entry originates in a study of cytomegalovirus exposure and HLA in healthy donors. Study-wide context: Sequencing of 180 million or so T cells in an earlier analysis found roughly 120 million unique TCR beta sequences.

Study-level points and caveats: Later analysis indicated greater clonal expansion among HLA-associated TCR beta chains than among equally common other chains. In a later analysis, TCR beta V- and J-gene trimming showed a link to a missense DCLRE1C variant.

The chain links TRBV7-2 to TRBJ1-6, with 7 positions matching TRBD1. The sequence derives from a human donor in good health. Input material: PBMCs. CDR3 sequence reads: CASSLRGGNSPLHF. The CDR3, as DNA: TGTGCCAGCAGCTTAAGAGGGGGCAATTCACCCCTCCACTTT.